This T cell receptor beta chain was retrieved from a study of cytomegalovirus exposure and HLA in healthy donors. It was with 60 Vbeta and 13 Jbeta primers that the PCR ran. Sequencing was performed with immunoSEQ multiplex PCR; in TCRdb, only in-frame clones are kept and a portion is missing. The sample shows 150,000 to 200,000 clones, about 85% of them seen only once. The CDR3 is 16 residues long. V lost 1 base to trimming and J lost 5 bases; unmatched junction nucleotides: 10. Germline CDR1 is MDHEN and CDR2 is SYDVKM. This chain connects TRBV28 to TRBJ2-7; TRBD1 aligns across 8 bases. The sample consisted of PBMCs. This clonotype was sampled from a man between 50 and 59 years old in good health and CMV-seropositive. The CDR3 spells CASSLSGTGLSHEQYF. Written as DNA, the CDR3 is TGTGCCAGCAGTTTATCCGGGACAGGCTTATCCCACGAGCAGTACTTC.